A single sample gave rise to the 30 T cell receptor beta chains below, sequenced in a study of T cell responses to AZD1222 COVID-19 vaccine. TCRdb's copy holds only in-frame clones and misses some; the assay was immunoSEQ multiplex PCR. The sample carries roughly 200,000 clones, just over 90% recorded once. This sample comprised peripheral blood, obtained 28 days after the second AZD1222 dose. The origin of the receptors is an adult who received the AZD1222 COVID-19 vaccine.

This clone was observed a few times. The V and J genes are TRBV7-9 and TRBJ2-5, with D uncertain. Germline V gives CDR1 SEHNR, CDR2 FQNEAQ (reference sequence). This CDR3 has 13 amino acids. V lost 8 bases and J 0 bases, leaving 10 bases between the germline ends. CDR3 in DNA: TGTGCCAGCGGACCGAGAAACCAAGAGACCCAGTACTTC. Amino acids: CASGPRNQETQYF.

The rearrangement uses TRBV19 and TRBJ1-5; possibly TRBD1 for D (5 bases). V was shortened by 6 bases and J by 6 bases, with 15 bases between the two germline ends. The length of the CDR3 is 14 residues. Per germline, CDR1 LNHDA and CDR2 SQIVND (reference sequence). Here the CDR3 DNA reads TGTGCCAGTAGGGCGGGAGGGGCGGCTCAGCCCCAGCATTTT. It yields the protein CASRAGGAAQPQHF.

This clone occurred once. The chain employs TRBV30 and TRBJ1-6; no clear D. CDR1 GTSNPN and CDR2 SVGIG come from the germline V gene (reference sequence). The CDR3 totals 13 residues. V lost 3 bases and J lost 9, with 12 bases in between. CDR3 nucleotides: TGTGCCTGGAGCGGGGAGAGTGGTTCACCCCTCCACTTT. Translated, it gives CAWSGESGSPLHF.

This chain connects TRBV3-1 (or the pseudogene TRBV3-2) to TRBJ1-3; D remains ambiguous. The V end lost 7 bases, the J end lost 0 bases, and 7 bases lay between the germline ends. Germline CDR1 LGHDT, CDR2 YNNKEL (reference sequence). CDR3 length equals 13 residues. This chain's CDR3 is CASKRVSGNTIYF. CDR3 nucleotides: TGTGCCAGCAAAAGGGTCTCTGGAAACACCATATATTTT.

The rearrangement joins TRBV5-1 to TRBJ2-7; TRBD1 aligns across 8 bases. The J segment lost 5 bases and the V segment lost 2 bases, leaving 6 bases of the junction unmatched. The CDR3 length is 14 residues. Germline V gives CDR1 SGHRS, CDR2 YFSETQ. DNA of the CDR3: TGCGCCAGCAGCTTTAGGACAGGGACCAACGAGCAGTACTTC. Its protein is CASSFRTGTNEQYF.

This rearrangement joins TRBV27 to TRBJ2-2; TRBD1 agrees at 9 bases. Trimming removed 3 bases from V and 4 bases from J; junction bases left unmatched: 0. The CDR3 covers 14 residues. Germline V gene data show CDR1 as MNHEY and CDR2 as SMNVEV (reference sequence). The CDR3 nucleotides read TGTGCCAGCAGTTTGACAGGGGGCACCGGGGAGCTGTTTTTT. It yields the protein CASSLTGGTGELFF.

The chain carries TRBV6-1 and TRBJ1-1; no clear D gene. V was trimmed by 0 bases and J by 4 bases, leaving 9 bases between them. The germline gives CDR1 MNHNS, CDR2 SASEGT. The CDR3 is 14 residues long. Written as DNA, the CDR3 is TGTGCCAGCAGTGAAGCCCTGGAGGTCACTGAAGCTTTCTTT. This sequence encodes CASSEALEVTEAFF.

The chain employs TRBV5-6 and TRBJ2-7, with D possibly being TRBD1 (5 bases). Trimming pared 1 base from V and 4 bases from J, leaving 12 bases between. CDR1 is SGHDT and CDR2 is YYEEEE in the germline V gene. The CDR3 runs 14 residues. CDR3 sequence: CASSLRQGLYEQYF. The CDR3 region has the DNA TGTGCCAGCAGCTTGCGGCAGGGTCTATACGAGCAGTACTTC.

The CDR3 nucleotides read TGTGCCAGCAGCGAAGTTGAACCCAATTCACCCCTCCACTTT. Its protein product is CASSEVEPNSPLHF. The chain has TRBV27 and TRBJ1-6; D ambiguous. This CDR3 is built from 14 residues. Trimming removed 6 bases at V and 7 bases at J, with 13 bases between. Germline V gene sequence: CDR1 MNHEY, CDR2 SMNVEV (reference sequence).

The CDR3 here is CASSSAYSAGQYF. In nucleotides, the CDR3 is TGTGCCAGCAGTTCAGCCTACTCCGCGGGGCAGTACTTC. This chain connects TRBV27 to TRBJ2-7; TRBD2 might be the D (5 bases). CDR1 is MNHEY and CDR2 is SMNVEV in the germline V gene (reference sequence). The CDR3 loop spans 13 amino acids. The germline V and J ends were trimmed by 4 bases and 9 bases, with 16 bases remaining between them.

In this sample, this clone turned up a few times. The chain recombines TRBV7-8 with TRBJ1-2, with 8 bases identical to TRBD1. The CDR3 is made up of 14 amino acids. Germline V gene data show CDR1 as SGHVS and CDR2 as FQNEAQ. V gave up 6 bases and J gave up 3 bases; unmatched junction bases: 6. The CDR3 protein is CASRPGTGDYGYTF. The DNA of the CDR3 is TGTGCCAGCAGACCCGGGACAGGAGACTATGGCTACACCTTC.

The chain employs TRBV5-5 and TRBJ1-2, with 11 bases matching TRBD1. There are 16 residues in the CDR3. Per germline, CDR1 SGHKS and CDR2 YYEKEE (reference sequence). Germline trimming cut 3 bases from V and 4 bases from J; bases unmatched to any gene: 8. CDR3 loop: CASSSGQGENSYGYTF. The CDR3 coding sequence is TGTGCCAGCAGCTCGGGACAGGGGGAAAATAGCTATGGCTACACCTTC.

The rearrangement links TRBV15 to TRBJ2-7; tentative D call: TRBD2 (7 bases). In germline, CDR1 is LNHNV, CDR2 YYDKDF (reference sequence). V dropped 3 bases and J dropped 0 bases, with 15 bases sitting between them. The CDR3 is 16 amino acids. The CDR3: CATSRGGALFSYEQYF. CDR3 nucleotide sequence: TGTGCCACCAGCAGGGGGGGGGCACTTTTCTCCTACGAGCAGTACTTC.

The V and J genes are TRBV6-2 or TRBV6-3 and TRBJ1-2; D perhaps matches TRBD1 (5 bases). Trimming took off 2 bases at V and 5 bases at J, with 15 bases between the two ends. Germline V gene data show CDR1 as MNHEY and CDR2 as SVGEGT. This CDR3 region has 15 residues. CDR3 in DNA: TGTGCCAGCAGTTACGTCCCACAGGATCGGTATGGCTACACCTTC. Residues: CASSYVPQDRYGYTF.

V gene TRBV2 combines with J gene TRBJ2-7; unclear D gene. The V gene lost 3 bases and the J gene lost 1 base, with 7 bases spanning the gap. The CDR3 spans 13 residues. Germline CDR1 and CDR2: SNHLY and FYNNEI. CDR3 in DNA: TGTGCCAGCAGTGAGCCGGTGTCCTACGAGCAGTACTTC. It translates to CASSEPVSYEQYF.

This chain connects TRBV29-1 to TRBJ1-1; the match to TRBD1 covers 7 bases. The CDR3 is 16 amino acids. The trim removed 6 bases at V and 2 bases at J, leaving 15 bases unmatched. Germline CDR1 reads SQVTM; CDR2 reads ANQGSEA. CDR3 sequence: CSVDESTGDRNTEAFF. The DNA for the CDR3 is TGCAGCGTAGACGAGTCCACAGGGGACCGTAACACTGAAGCTTTCTTT.

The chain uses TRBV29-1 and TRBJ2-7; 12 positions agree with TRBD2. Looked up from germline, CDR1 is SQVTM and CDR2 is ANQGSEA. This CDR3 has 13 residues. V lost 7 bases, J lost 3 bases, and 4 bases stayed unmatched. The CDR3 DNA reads TGCAGCGGGCGACTAGCGGGGGACTACGAGCAGTACTTC. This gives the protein CSGRLAGDYEQYF.

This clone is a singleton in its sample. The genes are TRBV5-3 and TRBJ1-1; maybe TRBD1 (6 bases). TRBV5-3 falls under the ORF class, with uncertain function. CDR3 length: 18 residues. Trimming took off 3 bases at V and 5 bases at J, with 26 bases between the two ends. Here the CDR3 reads CARSSHRGPRLGGTEAFF. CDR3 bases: TGTGCCAGAAGCTCGCACCGGGGCCCGAGACTAGGGGGTACTGAAGCTTTCTTT.

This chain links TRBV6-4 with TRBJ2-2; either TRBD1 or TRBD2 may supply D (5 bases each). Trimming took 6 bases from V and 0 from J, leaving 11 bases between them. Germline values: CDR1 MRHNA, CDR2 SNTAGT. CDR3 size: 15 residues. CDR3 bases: TGTGCCAGCAGAAGGGACGGTTCGAACACCGGGGAGCTGTTTTTT. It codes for CASRRDGSNTGELFF.

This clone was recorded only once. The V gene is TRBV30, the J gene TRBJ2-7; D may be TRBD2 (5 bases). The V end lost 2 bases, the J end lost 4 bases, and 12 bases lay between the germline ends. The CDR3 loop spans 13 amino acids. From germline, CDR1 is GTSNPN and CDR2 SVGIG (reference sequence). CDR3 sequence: CAWSSGYRYEQYF. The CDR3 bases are TGTGCCTGGAGTTCGGGGTACCGTTACGAGCAGTACTTC.

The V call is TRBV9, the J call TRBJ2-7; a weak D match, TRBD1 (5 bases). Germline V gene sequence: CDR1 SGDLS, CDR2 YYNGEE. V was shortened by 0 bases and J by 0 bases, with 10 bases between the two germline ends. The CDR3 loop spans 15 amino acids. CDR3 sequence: CASSVEGASSYEQYF. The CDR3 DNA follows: TGTGCCAGCAGCGTAGAAGGGGCAAGCTCCTACGAGCAGTACTTC. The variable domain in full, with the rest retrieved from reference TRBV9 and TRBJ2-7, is DSGVTQTPKHLITATGQRVTLRCSPRSGDLSVYWYQQSLDQGLQFLIQYYNGEERAKGNILERFSAQQFPDLHSELNLSSLELGDSALYFCASSVEGASSYEQYFGPGTRLTVT.

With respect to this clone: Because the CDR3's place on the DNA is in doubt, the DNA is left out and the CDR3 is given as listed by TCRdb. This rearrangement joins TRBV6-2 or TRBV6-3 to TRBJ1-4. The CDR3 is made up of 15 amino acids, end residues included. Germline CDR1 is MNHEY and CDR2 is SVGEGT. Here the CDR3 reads CASSSSGRANEKLFF.

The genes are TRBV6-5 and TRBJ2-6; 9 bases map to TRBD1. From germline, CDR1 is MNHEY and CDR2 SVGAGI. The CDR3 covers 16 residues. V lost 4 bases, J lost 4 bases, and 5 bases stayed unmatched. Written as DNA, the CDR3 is TGTGCCAGCAGTTCCGGGACAGGGACAGGGGCCAACGTCCTGACTTTC. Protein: CASSSGTGTGANVLTF.

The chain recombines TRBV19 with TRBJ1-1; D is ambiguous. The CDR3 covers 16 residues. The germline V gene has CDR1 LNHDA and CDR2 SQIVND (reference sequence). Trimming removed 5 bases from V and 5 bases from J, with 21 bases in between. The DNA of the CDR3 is TGTGCCAGTAGTCTTCCCCCCCCTTCTCGAAGGACTGAAGCTTTCTTT. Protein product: CASSLPPPSRRTEAFF.

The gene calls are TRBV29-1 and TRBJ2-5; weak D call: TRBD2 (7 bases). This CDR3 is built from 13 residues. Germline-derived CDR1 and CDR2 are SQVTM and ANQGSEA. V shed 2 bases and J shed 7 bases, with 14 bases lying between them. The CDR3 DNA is TGCAGCGTTGAAAGGGGGGGCCTTGGGACCCAGTACTTC. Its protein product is CSVERGGLGTQYF.

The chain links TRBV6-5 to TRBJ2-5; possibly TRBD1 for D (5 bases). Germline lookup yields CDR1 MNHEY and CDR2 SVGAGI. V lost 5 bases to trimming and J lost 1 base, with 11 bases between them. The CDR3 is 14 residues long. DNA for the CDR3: TGTGCCAGCAGTCTCCAGGGAACCCAAGAGACCCAGTACTTC. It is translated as CASSLQGTQETQYF.

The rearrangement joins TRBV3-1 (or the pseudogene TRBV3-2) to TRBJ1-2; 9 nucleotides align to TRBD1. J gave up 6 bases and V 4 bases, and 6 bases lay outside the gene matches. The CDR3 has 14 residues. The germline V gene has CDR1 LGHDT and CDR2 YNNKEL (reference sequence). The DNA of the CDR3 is TGTGCCAGCAGCCGAGGACAGGGGAGGCATGGCTACACCTTC. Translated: CASSRGQGRHGYTF.

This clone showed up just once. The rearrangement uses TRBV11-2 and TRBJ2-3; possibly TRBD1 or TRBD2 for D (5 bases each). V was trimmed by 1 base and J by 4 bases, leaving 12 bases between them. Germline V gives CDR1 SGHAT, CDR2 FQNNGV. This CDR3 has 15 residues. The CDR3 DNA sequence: TGTGCCAGCAGCTTAGGGACCCCGGGGCCAGATACGCAGTATTTT. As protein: CASSLGTPGPDTQYF. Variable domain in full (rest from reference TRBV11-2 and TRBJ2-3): EAGVAQSPRYKIIEKRQSVAFWCNPISGHATLYWYQQILGQGPKLLIQFQNNGVVDDSQLPKDRFSAERLKGVDSTLKIQPAKLEDSAVYLCASSLGTPGPDTQYFGPGTRLTVL.

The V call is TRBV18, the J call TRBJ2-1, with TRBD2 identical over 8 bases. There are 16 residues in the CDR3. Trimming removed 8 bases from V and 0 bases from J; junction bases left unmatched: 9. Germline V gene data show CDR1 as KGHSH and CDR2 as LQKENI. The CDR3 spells CASRTIAGSSYNEQFF. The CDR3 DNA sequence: TGTGCCAGCAGAACTATAGCGGGGAGCTCCTACAATGAGCAGTTCTTC. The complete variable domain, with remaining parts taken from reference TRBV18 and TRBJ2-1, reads NAGVMQNPRHLVRRRGQEARLRCSPMKGHSHVYWYRQLPEEGLKFMVYLQKENIIDESGMPKERFSAEFPKEGPSILRIQQVVRGDSAAYFCASRTIAGSSYNEQFFGPGTRLTVL.

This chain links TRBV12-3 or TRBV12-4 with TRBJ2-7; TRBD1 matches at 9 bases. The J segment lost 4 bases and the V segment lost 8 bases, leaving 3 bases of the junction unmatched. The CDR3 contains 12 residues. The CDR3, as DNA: TGTGCCAGCGGGGACAGGGTTTACGAGCAGTACTTC. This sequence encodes CASGDRVYEQYF.